A selection of T cell receptor beta chains follows, all from one sample in a study of OX40 agonist ivuxolimab in advanced cancers. TCRdb's table, derived via immunoSEQ multiplex PCR, lists solely in-frame clones and lacks some. This repertoire shows 82,000 or so clones, around 85% found once; its top ten account for 2% to 3%. The source material was CD4+ or CD8+ T cells sorted from blood, sampled in a trial of the OX40 agonist ivuxolimab. The receptor source for this set is an adult with an advanced solid tumor such as melanoma, head and neck, liver or kidney cancer. The CDR3 runs from the conserved cysteine through the conserved F or W. The D gene is left open where the match is weak. Some rows have no size entry. The others give once, few or many, or a class for an expanded clone.

>TRBJ1-5|TRBV6-6|TRBD1|.
CASSGGAFNQPQHF
TGTGCCAGCTCAGGGGGCGCTTTTAATCAGCCCCAGCATTTT
>TRBJ2-3|TRBV10-3|.|.
CAISGPSTDTQYF
TGTGCCATCAGCGGCCCTAGCACAGATACGCAGTATTTT
>TRBJ2-6|TRBV4-2|.|.
CASSHATGQGANVLTF
TGTGCCAGCAGCCACGCCACGGGGCAAGGGGCCAACGTCCTGACTTTC
>TRBJ1-6|TRBV7-2|TRBD1|.
CASSSLQGAGESPLHF
TGTGCCAGCAGCTCCCTCCAGGGGGCAGGGGAATCACCCCTCCACTTT
>TRBJ1-5|TRBV4-2|.|.
CASSRSEPNQPQHF
TGTGCCAGCAGCCGGTCGGAACCTAATCAGCCCCAGCATTTT
>TRBJ1-1|TRBV11-3|.|.
CASSLGSNTEAFF
TGTGCCAGCAGCTTAGGGTCCAACACTGAAGCTTTCTTT
>TRBJ2-7|TRBV11-2|.|.
CASSDEGGEQYF
TGTGCCAGCAGCGATGAGGGGGGCGAGCAGTACTTC
>TRBJ2-3|TRBV19|.|once
CASSAGDPGRDTQYF
TGTGCCAGTAGTGCCGGGGACCCAGGCCGGGATACGCAGTATTTT
>TRBJ1-4|TRBV7-6|TRBD1|.
CASSATGDPIREKLFF
TGTGCCAGCAGCGCGACAGGGGACCCTATTAGGGAAAAACTGTTTTTT
>TRBJ2-2|TRBV7-3|TRBD2|.
CASSLTSGANTGELFF
TGTGCCAGCAGCTTGACTAGCGGGGCGAACACCGGGGAGCTGTTTTTT
>TRBJ2-7|TRBV28|.|.
CASSNPRGLEAEQYF
TGTGCCAGCAGCAACCCTCGGGGGTTGGAGGCCGAGCAGTACTTC
>TRBJ2-7|TRBV20-1|.|.
CSARQRDEQYF
TGCAGTGCTAGACAACGGGACGAGCAGTACTTC
>TRBJ2-1|TRBV11-2|.|.
CASSSKLSSYNEQFF
TGTGCCAGCAGCTCTAAGCTCAGCTCCTACAATGAGCAGTTCTTC
>TRBJ2-3|TRBV12-5|TRBD1|.
CASGFFTGTGYTDTQYF
TGTGCTAGTGGTTTCTTCACCGGGACAGGGTACACAGATACGCAGTATTTT
>TRBJ2-1|TRBV28|TRBD1|.
CASSFFSRRQGKNEQFF
TGTGCCAGCAGTTTCTTCTCCCGACGACAGGGGAAGAATGAGCAGTTCTTC
>TRBJ1-4|TRBV16|.|.
CASSQFGPGRQTNEKLFF
TGTGCCAGCAGCCAATTTGGGCCAGGTCGACAGACTAATGAAAAACTGTTTTTT
>TRBJ2-1|TRBV29-1|TRBD2|.
CSGILAGGLNEQFF
TGCAGCGGCATACTAGCGGGGGGGCTCAATGAGCAGTTCTTC
>TRBJ1-2|TRBV30|.|.
CAWSSQGLGGYTF
TGTGCCTGGAGTTCTCAGGGGCTTGGTGGCTACACCTTC
>TRBJ1-5|TRBV6-7|.|.
CAGTHQPQHF
TGTGCCGGTACCCATCAGCCCCAGCATTTT
>TRBJ1-1|TRBV7-2|TRBD1|.
CASSPQGAYTEAFF
TGTGCCAGCAGCCCCCAGGGGGCTTACACTGAAGCTTTCTTT
>TRBJ1-1|TRBV10-3|.|.
CAISGGLRGNTEAFF
TGTGCCATCAGTGGGGGGCTGCGGGGGAACACTGAAGCTTTCTTT